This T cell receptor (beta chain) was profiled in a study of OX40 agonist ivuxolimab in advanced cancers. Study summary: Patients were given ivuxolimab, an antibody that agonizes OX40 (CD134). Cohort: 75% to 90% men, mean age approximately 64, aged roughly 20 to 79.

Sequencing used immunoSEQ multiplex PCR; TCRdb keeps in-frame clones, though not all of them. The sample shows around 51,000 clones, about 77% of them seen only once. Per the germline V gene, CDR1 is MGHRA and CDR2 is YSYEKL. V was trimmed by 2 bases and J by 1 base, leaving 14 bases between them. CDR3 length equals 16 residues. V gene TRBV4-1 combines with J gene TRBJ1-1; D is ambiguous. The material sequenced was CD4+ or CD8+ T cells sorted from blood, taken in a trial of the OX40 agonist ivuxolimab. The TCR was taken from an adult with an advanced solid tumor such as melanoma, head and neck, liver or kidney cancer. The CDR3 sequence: CASSQNPGMRNTEAFF. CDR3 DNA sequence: TGCGCCAGCAGCCAAAATCCCGGGATGCGGAACACTGAAGCTTTCTTT.